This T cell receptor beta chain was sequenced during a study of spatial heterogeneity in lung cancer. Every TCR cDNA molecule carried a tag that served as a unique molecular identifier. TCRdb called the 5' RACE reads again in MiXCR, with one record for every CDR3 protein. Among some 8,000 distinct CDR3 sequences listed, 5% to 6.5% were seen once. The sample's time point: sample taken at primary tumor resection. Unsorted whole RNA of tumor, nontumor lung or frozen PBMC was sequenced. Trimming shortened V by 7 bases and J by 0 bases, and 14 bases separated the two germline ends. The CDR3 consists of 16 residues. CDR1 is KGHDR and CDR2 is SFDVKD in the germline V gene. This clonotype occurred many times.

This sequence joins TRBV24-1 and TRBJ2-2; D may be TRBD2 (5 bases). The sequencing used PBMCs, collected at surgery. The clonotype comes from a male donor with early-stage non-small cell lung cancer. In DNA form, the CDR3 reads TGTGCCACCAGCGGACCAGAGAGGGCGAACACCGGGGAGCTGTTTTTT. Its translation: CATSGPERANTGELFF.